Sequencing of this T cell receptor (beta chain) was carried out in a study of T cells after yellow fever vaccination. Study-level background: Those fractions that held only low numbers of cells were prepared using the SMART-Seq v4 Ultra Low Input RNA kit.

TCRdb re-called the 5' RACE reads with MiXCR, one entry per CDR3 protein. The sample lists approximately 93,000 distinct CDR3 sequences; approximately 6.3% were seen once. For this clonotype: What it binds is unknown.

This CDR3 contains 15 residues. From germline, CDR1 is MDHEN and CDR2 SYDVKM. Trimming removed 3 bases from V and 3 bases from J; junction bases left unmatched: 2. Broader study findings: Primary-vaccination clones mostly resurfaced post-booster (roughly 97% CD4, approximately 87% CD8). A small proportion of clonotypes was detected in both the CD4 and CD8 compartments.

This chain uses TRBV28 with TRBJ2-3; 11 nucleotides match TRBD2. The sequencing used CD8+ T cells sorted from PBMCs, collected 10 days after the yellow fever booster vaccination. This sequence was found in a young man who received the YFV17D yellow fever vaccine. As DNA, the CDR3 is TGTGCCAGCAGTTTTAGCGGGGGGGGGACAGATACGCAGTATTTT. This encodes CASSFSGGGTDTQYF.